One and the same sample provided the 12 T cell receptor beta chains below, sequenced in a study of blood T cell repertoires in COVID-19. Profiled with immunoSEQ multiplex PCR; TCRdb holds only in-frame clones, not every one. This sample has around 450,000 clones; roughly 85% occur once, and the top ten carry under 2%. Sequenced: PBMCs or T cells enriched from blood (not recorded which). All receptors come from a woman under 30 with acute COVID-19.

Concerning this clone itself: Mismatch with germline at one junction end may stem from a read error. The chain couples TRBV6-4 to TRBJ1-2; TRBD1 might be the D (6 bases). The CDR3 consists of 14 residues. Germline assignment: CDR1 MRHNA and CDR2 SNTAGT. The CDR3 DNA follows: TGTGCCAGCAGTGCCTCTACGACTAACCGGGACACCCTCTTC. Translation: CASSASTTNRDTLF.

The chain couples TRBV7-3 to TRBJ2-3, with 8 nucleotides matching TRBD2. CDR3 length: 15 residues. V gave up 5 bases and J gave up 1 base; unmatched junction bases: 5. Germline V gene sequence: CDR1 SGHTA, CDR2 FQGTGA. The CDR3 spells CASSIDSGGTDTQYF. The CDR3 DNA reads TGTGCCAGCAGCATTGATAGCGGGGGCACAGATACGCAGTATTTT.

The CDR3 sequence is CASRYGLDNEQFF. The CDR3 DNA is TGTGCCAGCAGATACGGACTAGACAATGAGCAGTTCTTC. The chain uses TRBV3-1 (or the pseudogene TRBV3-2) and TRBJ2-1, with 7 bases lining up with TRBD2. V gave up 6 bases and J gave up 5 bases; unmatched junction bases: 4. The CDR3 is made up of 13 amino acids. CDR1 and CDR2 from the germline V gene are LGHDT and YNNKEL (reference sequence).

The chain couples TRBV27 to TRBJ2-2; 7 bases align to TRBD1. The V and J ends lost 6 bases and 4 bases, in that order; junction bases with no gene match: 8. This CDR3 is 15 amino acids long. Germline V lookup: CDR1 MNHEY, CDR2 SMNVEV (reference sequence). The CDR3 sequence is CASSFRQGGTGELFF. The CDR3 DNA reads TGTGCCAGCAGCTTCAGACAGGGTGGCACCGGGGAGCTGTTTTTT.

The rearrangement links TRBV24-1 to TRBJ1-2; 10 bases are shared with TRBD1. The CDR3 consists of 15 residues. Germline V gene data show CDR1 as KGHDR and CDR2 as SFDVKD. Germline trimming cut 3 bases from V and 5 bases from J; bases unmatched to any gene: 5. The CDR3 region is CATSDGTGAPYGYTF. CDR3 bases: TGTGCCACCAGTGATGGGACAGGGGCCCCATATGGCTACACCTTC.

The V gene is TRBV6-5, the J gene TRBJ2-7; 7 positions match TRBD1. Looked up from germline, CDR1 is MNHEY and CDR2 is SVGAGI. CDR3 length: 13 residues. The V gene end was trimmed by 2 bases and the J gene end by 4 bases; junction bases not matched to a gene: 2. The CDR3 DNA reads as TGTGCCAGCAGTTACGAGACAGGGTACGAGCAGTACTTC. Its protein is CASSYETGYEQYF.

The chain couples TRBV5-4 to TRBJ1-1; D not resolved. The CDR3 contains 14 residues. Germline V lookup: CDR1 SGHNT, CDR2 YYREEE (reference sequence). The V end lost 5 bases, the J end lost 1 base, and 12 bases lay between the germline ends. Written as DNA, the CDR3 is TGTGCCAGCAGTATGGCTCAGGAGAACACTGAAGCTTTCTTT. This encodes CASSMAQENTEAFF.

About this clone itself: The same CDR3 arises from other DNA sequences in this sample as well. The genes are TRBV18 and TRBJ2-1, with a weak D call TRBD1 (5 bases). The ends were cut back, 3 bases at V and 7 bases at J, with 7 bases in the middle. This CDR3 is 12 amino acids long. Germline assignment: CDR1 KGHSH and CDR2 LQKENI. CDR3 sequence: CASSPSGNEQFF. CDR3 coding DNA: TGTGCCAGCTCACCTTCAGGGAATGAGCAGTTCTTC.

V gene TRBV24-1 combines with J gene TRBJ1-4, with 9 bases lining up with TRBD1. The CDR3 runs 15 residues. The germline V gene has CDR1 KGHDR and CDR2 SFDVKD. V gave up 3 bases and J gave up 8 bases; unmatched junction bases: 6. DNA for the CDR3: TGTGCCACCAGTGATGAGGACAGGGGAAGGGAAAAACTGTTTTTT. It codes for CATSDEDRGREKLFF.

The rearrangement joins TRBV4-3 to TRBJ1-1; 8 bases agree with TRBD1. The V gene end was trimmed by 0 bases and the J gene end by 0 bases; junction bases not matched to a gene: 6. Germline V CDR1 and CDR2: LGHNA, YSLEER. The CDR3 runs 17 residues. The CDR3 protein is CASSQDWTGRVNTEAFF. The CDR3 DNA reads TGCGCCAGCAGCCAAGACTGGACAGGGAGGGTGAACACTGAAGCTTTCTTT.

This rearrangement joins TRBV10-1 to TRBJ1-5; 7 bases line up with TRBD1. Trimming removed 11 bases from V and 3 bases from J; junction bases left unmatched: 19. The CDR3 loop spans 17 amino acids. In germline, CDR1 is WNHNN, CDR2 SYGVQD (reference sequence). The CDR3 DNA is TGCGCCTACCATTGGGCCTCTGACGACAGGGCCAATCAGCCCCAGCATTTT. It yields the protein CAYHWASDDRANQPQHF.

J is TRBJ2-2 and V is TRBV11-3; TRBD1 matches at 10 bases. CDR3 length: 16 residues. V trimming: 5 bases; J trimming: 5 bases; junction bases outside the gene matches: 8. In germline, CDR1 is SGHNT, CDR2 YENEEA. CDR3 residues: CASSPRQGAGTGELFF. CDR3 DNA: TGTGCCAGCAGCCCAAGACAGGGGGCTGGGACCGGGGAGCTGTTTTTT. Combining the CDR3 with reference TRBV11-3 and TRBJ2-2 gives the whole variable domain EAGVVQSPRYKIIEKKQPVAFWCNPISGHNTLYWYLQNLGQGPELLIRYENEEAVDDSQLPKDRFSAERLKGVDSTLKIQPAELGDSAVYLCASSPRQGAGTGELFFGEGSRLTVL.